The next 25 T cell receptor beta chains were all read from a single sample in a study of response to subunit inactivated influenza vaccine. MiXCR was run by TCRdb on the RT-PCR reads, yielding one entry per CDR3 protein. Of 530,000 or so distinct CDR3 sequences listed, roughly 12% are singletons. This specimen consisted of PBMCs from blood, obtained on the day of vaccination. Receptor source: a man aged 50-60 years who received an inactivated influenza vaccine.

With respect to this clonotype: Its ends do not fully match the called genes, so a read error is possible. The CDR3 DNA reads as TGTGCCAGCAGCTACCAACTCTCTGTGGCCAACGTCCTGACTTTC. Translation gives CASSYQLSVANVLTF. This chain uses TRBV7-2 with TRBJ2-6, with D uncertain. The germline V gene encodes CDR1 SGHTA and CDR2 FQGNSA. The CDR3 is made up of 15 amino acids.

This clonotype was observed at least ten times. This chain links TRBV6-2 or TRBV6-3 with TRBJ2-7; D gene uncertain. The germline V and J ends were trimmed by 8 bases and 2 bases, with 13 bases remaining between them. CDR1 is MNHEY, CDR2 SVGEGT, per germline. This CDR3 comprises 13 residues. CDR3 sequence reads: CASLRGGTYEQYF. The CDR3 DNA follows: TGTGCCAGCCTCCGCGGCGGAACCTACGAGCAGTACTTC.

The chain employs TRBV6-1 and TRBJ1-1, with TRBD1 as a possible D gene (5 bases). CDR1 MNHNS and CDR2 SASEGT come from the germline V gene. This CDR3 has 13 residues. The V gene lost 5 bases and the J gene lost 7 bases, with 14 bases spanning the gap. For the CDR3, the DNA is TGTGCCAGCAGTAAGCAAGGGGTTGGTGAAGCTTTCTTT. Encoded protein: CASSKQGVGEAFF.

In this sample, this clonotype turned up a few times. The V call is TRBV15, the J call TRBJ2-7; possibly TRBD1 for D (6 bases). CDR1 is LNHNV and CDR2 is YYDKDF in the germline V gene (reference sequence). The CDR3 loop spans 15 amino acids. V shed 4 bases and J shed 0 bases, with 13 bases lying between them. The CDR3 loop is CATSKTGKASYEQYF. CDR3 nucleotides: TGTGCCACCAGCAAAACAGGGAAGGCCTCCTACGAGCAGTACTTC.

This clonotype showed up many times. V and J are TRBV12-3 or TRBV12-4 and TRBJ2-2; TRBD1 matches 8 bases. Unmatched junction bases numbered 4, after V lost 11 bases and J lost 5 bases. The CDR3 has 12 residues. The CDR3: CAGNRGTGELFF. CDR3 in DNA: TGTGCCGGAAACAGGGGGACCGGGGAGCTGTTTTTT.

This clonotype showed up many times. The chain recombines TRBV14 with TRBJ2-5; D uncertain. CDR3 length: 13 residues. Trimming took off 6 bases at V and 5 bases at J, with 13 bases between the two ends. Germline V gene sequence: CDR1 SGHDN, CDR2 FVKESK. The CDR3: CASRARIGETQYF. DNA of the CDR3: TGTGCCAGCAGGGCCCGGATAGGGGAGACCCAGTACTTC.

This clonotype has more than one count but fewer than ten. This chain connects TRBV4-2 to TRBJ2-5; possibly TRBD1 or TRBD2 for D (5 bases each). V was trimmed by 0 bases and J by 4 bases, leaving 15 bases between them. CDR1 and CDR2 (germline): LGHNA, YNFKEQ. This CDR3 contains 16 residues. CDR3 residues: CASSQEGRGARETQYF. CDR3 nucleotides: TGTGCCAGCAGCCAAGAGGGTAGAGGGGCCCGAGAGACCCAGTACTTC.

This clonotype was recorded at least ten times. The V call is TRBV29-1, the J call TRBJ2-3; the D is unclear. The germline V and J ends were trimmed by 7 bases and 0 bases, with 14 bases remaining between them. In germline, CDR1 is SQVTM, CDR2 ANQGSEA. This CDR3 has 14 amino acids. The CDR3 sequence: CSAGRMSSTDTQYF. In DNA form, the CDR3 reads TGCAGCGCCGGTCGAATGTCTAGCACAGATACGCAGTATTTT.

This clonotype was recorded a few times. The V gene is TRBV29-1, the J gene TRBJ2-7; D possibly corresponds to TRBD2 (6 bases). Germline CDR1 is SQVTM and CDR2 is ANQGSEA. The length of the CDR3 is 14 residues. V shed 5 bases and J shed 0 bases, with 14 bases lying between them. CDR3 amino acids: CSVFPWGGSYEQYF. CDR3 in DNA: TGCAGCGTTTTTCCCTGGGGAGGCTCCTACGAGCAGTACTTC.

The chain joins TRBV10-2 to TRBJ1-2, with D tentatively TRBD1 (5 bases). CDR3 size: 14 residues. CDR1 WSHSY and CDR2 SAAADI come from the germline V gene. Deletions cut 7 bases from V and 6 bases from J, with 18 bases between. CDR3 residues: CASNRARETNGYTF. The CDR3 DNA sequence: TGCGCCAGCAACAGAGCCAGGGAAACTAATGGCTACACCTTC.

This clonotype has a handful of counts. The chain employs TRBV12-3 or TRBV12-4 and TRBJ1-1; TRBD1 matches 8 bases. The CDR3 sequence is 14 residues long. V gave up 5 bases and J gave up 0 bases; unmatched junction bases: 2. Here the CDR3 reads CASSRDRMNTEAFF. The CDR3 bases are TGTGCCAGCAGTCGGGACAGGATGAACACTGAAGCTTTCTTT.

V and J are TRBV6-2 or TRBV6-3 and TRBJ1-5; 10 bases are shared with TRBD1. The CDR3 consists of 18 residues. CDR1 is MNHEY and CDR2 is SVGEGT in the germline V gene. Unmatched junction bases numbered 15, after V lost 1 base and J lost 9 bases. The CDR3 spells CASSYFGQGVDVVRPQHF. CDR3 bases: TGTGCCAGCAGTTACTTCGGACAGGGGGTAGATGTAGTGCGGCCCCAGCATTTT.

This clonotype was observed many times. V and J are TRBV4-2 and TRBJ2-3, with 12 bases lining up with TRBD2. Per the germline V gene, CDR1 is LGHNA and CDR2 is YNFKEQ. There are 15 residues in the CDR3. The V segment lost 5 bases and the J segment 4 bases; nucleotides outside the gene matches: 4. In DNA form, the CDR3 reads TGTGCCAGCAGCAAGGGACTAGCGGGTGCAGATACGCAGTATTTT. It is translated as CASSKGLAGADTQYF.

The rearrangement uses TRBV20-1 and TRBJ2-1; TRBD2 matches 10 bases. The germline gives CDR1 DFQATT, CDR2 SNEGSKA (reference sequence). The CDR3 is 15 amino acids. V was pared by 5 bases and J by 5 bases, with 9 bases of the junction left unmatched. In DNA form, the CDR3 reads TGCAGTGCTCACAACCTAGCGGGAGTGAACAATGAGCAGTTCTTC. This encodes CSAHNLAGVNNEQFF.

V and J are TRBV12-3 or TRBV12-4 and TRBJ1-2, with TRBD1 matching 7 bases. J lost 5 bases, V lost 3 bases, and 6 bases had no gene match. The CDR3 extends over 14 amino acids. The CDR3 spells CASSFRDSTYGYTF. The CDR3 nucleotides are TGTGCCAGCAGTTTCCGGGACAGTACTTATGGCTACACCTTC.

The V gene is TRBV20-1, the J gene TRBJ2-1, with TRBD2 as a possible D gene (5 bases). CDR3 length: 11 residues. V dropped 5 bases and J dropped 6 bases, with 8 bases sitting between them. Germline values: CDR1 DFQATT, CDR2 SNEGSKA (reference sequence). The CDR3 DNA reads TGCAGTGCTGATGAGGGCAATGAGCAGTTCTTC. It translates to CSADEGNEQFF.

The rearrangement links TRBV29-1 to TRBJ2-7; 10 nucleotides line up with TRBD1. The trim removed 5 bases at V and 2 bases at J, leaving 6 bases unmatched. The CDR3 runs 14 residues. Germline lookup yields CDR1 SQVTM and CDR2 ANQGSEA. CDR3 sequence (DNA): TGCAGCGTTCGACCGGGACAGGGGCCCTACGAGCAGTACTTC. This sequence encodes CSVRPGQGPYEQYF.

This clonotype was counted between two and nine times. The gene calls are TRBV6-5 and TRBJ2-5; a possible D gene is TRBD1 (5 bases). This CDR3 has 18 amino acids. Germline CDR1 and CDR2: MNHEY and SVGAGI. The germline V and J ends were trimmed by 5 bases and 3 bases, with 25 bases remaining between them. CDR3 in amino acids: CASSHGRVPKAWEETQYF. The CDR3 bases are TGTGCCAGCAGTCACGGCAGGGTCCCAAAAGCATGGGAAGAGACCCAGTACTTC.

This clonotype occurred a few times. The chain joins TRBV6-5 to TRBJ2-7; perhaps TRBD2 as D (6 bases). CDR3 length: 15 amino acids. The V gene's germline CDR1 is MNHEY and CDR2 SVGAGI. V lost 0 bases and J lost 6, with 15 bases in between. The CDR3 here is CASSYSLGLSLEQYF. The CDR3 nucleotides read TGTGCCAGCAGTTACTCCTTGGGACTCTCCCTCGAGCAGTACTTC.

CDR3 in DNA: TGTGCCAGCAGTCACCCCTGGCAGGGGAAATCCGGCGAGCAGTACTTC. Translation gives CASSHPWQGKSGEQYF. The chain recombines TRBV11-1 with TRBJ2-7; D might be TRBD1 (6 bases). There are 16 residues in the CDR3. Germline V gene data show CDR1 as SGHAT and CDR2 as FQDESV (reference sequence). V lost 6 bases, J lost 6 bases, and 24 bases lay in between.

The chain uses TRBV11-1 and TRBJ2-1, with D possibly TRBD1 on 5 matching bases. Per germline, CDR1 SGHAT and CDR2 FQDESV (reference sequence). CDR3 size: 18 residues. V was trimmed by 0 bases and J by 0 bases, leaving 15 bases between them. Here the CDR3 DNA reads TGTGCCAGCAGCTTAGCATCTCAGGGCGTTAGCTCCTACAATGAGCAGTTCTTC. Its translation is CASSLASQGVSSYNEQFF.

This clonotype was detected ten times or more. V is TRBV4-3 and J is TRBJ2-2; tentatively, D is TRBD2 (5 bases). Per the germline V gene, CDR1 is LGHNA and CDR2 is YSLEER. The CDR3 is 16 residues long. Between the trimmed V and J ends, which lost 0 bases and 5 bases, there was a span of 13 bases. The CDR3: CASSQEETGRTGELFF. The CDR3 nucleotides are TGCGCCAGCAGCCAAGAAGAGACGGGAAGGACCGGGGAGCTGTTTTTT.

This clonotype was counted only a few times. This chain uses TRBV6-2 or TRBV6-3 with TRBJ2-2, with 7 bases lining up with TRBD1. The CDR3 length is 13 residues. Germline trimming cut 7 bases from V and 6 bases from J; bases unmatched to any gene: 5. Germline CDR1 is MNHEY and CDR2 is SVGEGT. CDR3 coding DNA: TGTGCCAGCATCCGACAGGGATCCGGGGAGCTGTTTTTT. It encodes CASIRQGSGELFF.

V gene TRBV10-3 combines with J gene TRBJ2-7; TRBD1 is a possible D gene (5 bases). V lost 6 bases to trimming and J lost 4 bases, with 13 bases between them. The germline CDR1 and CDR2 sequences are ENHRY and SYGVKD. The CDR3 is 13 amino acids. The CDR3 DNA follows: TGTGCCATCAGGGTGACAGAAGCATACGAGCAGTACTTC. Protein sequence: CAIRVTEAYEQYF.

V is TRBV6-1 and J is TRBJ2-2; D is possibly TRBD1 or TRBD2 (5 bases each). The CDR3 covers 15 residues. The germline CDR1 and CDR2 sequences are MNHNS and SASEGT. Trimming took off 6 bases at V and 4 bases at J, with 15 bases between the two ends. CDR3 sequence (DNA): TGTGCCAGCAGCATCTTCGGGGCCACCACCGGGGAGCTGTTTTTT. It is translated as CASSIFGATTGELFF.